This T cell receptor (beta chain) was observed in a study of long-term antiretroviral therapy in people with HIV. Points from the study as a whole: Clonotypes expanded prior to ART showed repertoire dominance at all sampled time points. Controls had broader CDR3 length ranges than HIV repertoires did.

The CDR3 totals 13 residues. With 6 bases removed from V and 7 bases from J, the gap between germline ends came to 16 bases. Germline V gives CDR1 SQVTM, CDR2 ANQGSEA. Researchers report immunoSEQ v3.0 was run at survey level. Sequencing of each sample targeted about 40,000-50,000 T-cell genomes. Produced via immunoSEQ multiplex PCR; TCRdb's table is partial and in-frame only. The table lists over 15,000 clones, 77% of them singletons, with roughly 15% in the top ten. Of note for this clone: Antigen specificity is unknown.

This sequence joins TRBV29-1 and TRBJ2-1; tentatively, D is TRBD1 (6 bases). The TCR originated in a man aged 25 to 40 with HIV. The sequencing used unsorted PBMCs, collected around 2.2 years before starting antiretroviral therapy. CDR3 bases: TGCAGCGTGGGGACACTTGTGTGGAATGAGCAGTTCTTC. It is translated as CSVGTLVWNEQFF.